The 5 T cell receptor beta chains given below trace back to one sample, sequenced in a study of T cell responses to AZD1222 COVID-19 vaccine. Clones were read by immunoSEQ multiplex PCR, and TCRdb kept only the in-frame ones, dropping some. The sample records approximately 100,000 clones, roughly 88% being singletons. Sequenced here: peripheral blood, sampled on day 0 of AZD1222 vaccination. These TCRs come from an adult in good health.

The CDR3 spells CASSTQNTEAFF. Written as DNA, the CDR3 is TGTGCCAGCAGCACTCAGAACACTGAAGCTTTCTTT. The J gene is TRBJ1-1, the V gene TRBV7-2; D is unresolved. V was cut by 5 bases and J by 1 base, with 5 bases left in between. CDR3 length: 12 residues. Germline V lookup: CDR1 SGHTA, CDR2 FQGNSA.

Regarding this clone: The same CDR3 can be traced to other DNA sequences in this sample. CDR3 protein: CASSLVGRPSYEQYF. CDR3 DNA sequence: TGCGCCAGCAGCTTGGTGGGGAGACCTTCCTACGAGCAGTACTTC. This chain uses TRBV5-1 with TRBJ2-7; a weak D match, TRBD2 (5 bases). Trimming left V 0 bases short and J 1 base short, with 11 bases between. The CDR3 sequence is 15 residues long. From germline, CDR1 is SGHRS and CDR2 YFSETQ.

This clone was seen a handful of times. The CDR3 sequence is CASSSIMRETQYF. The CDR3 DNA reads TGTGCCAGCAGCTCGATAATGCGCGAGACCCAGTACTTC. V gene TRBV7-8 combines with J gene TRBJ2-5; the D is unclear. CDR1 and CDR2 from the germline V gene are SGHVS and FQNEAQ. With 4 bases removed from V and 5 bases from J, the gap between germline ends came to 11 bases. There are 13 residues in the CDR3.

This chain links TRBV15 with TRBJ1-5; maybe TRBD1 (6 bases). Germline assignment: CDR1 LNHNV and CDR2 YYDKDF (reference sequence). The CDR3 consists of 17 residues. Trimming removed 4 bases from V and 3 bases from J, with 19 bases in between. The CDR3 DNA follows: TGTGCCACCAGCATCCAGTGGGGCAGGGGAAACAATCAGCCCCAGCATTTT. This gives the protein CATSIQWGRGNNQPQHF.

The CDR3 DNA reads as TGTGCTAGTGGCCCCACAGGGGAATGGGAGACCCAGTACTTC. Encoded protein: CASGPTGEWETQYF. V and J are TRBV12-5 and TRBJ2-5; 7 nucleotides match TRBD1. The CDR3 loop spans 14 amino acids. Germline V gene sequence: CDR1 LGHNT, CDR2 FRNRAP. Unmatched junction bases numbered 9, after V lost 6 bases and J lost 5 bases.